A selection of T cell receptor beta chains follows, all from one sample in a study of CD8 T cells in Susac syndrome. TCRdb re-called the immunoSEQ multiplex PCR reads with MiXCR, one entry per CDR3 protein. The sample lists 150,000 to 200,000 distinct CDR3 sequences; more than 85% were seen once. Input material: CD4+ T cells from PBMCs. Receptors originate from a human donor with Susac syndrome. The conserved cysteine and the conserved F or W are not part of the CDR3 here.

j_call	v_call	cdr3_aa
TRBJ2-7	TRBV12-3/TRBV12-4	ASSLAAGGPYEQY
TRBJ1-1	TRBV12-3/TRBV12-4	ASSSGNRGGTEAF
TRBJ1-3	TRBV7-9	ASSFSGQVYSGNTIY
TRBJ2-3	TRBV6-5	ASSYSIPQRASTDTQY
TRBJ2-3	TRBV7-3	ASSSTGTDTQY
TRBJ2-7	TRBV5-1	ASSHGGTGGLEQY
TRBJ1-2	TRBV2	ASNYNADPPMNT
TRBJ2-7	TRBV5-4	ASSSSGDRGFYEQY
TRBJ2-5	TRBV27	ASSFLGPQETQY
TRBJ2-4	TRBV12-3/TRBV12-4	ASSFYSGPMDIQY
TRBJ2-1	TRBV5-1	ASSLGGDNEQF
TRBJ2-3	TRBV5-5	ASSLFFSTDTQY
TRBJ1-1	TRBV27	ASSLSGRTEAF
TRBJ2-7	TRBV3-1	ASSPKAASGREYEQY
TRBJ1-5	TRBV12-3/TRBV12-4	ASRRDNQPQH
TRBJ1-1	TRBV18	ASSPGTGGWITEAF
TRBJ2-1	TRBV4-2	ASSQEAAGGPNEQF
TRBJ2-3	TRBV28	ASSLRGGRANLPGTDTQY
TRBJ2-3	TRBV20-1	SARAPGTSGRGDTQY
TRBJ2-1	TRBV18	ASSPTDSYNEQF
TRBJ2-1	TRBV7-9	ASSLGLGDNEQF
TRBJ2-7	TRBV18	ASSAQAETYEQY
TRBJ2-5	TRBV2	ASNWRQEGETQY
TRBJ1-5	TRBV5-6	ASSRWGRNQPQH
TRBJ1-1	TRBV24-1	ANRLTATNTEAF
TRBJ2-5	TRBV7-3	ASSLTGTAQETQY
TRBJ1-5	TRBV30	AWSGTGNQPQL
TRBJ2-1	TRBV12-3/TRBV12-4	ASTPSTIEQF
TRBJ2-7	TRBV6-5	ASRRGTSDIYEQY
TRBJ2-5	TRBV7-2	ASSRAGLAGFLNQETQY
TRBJ2-7	TRBV7-2	ASSLLFANEQY
TRBJ1-1	TRBV20-1	SARGNRGNTEAF
TRBJ2-1	TRBV6-6	ASSRDFYNEQF
TRBJ2-3	TRBV19	ASSSSGDTQY
TRBJ2-1	TRBV19	ASSGASYNEQF
TRBJ2-1	TRBV15	ATSSRGNEQF
TRBJ2-7	TRBV27	ASSFKRQGRGQQY
TRBJ1-2	TRBV6-1	ASSNTYGYT
TRBJ2-7	TRBV20-1	SARSAGPAGDEQY
TRBJ1-1	TRBV12-3/TRBV12-4	ASRIFLSGSEAF
TRBJ2-3	TRBV29-1	SYSLTVTDTQY
TRBJ2-7	TRBV7-8	ASSRGQGLKQY
TRBJ2-1	TRBV20-1	SATLAGAPYNEQF
TRBJ2-2	TRBV7-3	ASSSRTEGGELF
TRBJ1-5	TRBV19	ASRQTGQSDQPQH
TRBJ2-5	TRBV20-1	SADTRVRETQY
TRBJ1-3	TRBV27	ASRRGDSGNTIY
TRBJ2-3	TRBV2	ASRPLARGGTDTQY
TRBJ1-2	TRBV6-5	ASSYSGASGGYT
TRBJ1-5	TRBV12-3/TRBV12-4	ASSFGRLSNQPQH
TRBJ1-5	TRBV4-1	ASSQDFGQGAQPQH
TRBJ1-1	TRBV7-2	ASSLLSRVNTEAF